Detailed here is one T cell receptor (beta chain). This clone was detected only a few times. No cognate antigen has been identified for it. Per-base qualities were not stored, and no clone one base away is much larger. The data were taken from a study of beta chain features in type 1 diabetes (dated by TCRdb to 2017 to 2018). A note on the overall study: Mean age, gender distribution, total cell number and subset yield were not different between patients and healthy donors. A total of over 95,000,000 sorted cells were examined across all samples, and RNA yield correlated strongly with the number of cells per subset. In the study, recently diagnosed type 1 diabetes patients and matched healthy donors were compared on the TCRB repertoires of their sorted circulating CD4+ T cell subsets. Whereas all 30 or so donors provided naive and central memory subsets, regulatory and stem cell-like memory subsets were isolated from just 8 patients and roughly eight healthy donors. The research as a whole found: A moderate but significant shortening of TCRB CDR3 length was observed in type 1 diabetes patients in all four CD4+ subsets. Only small numbers of individuals were included in the HLA sub-analyses, which left unresolved whether HLA type had any influence on TCRB rearrangement. Shorter templates might be favored by PCR, yet because patient and control samples were amplified and corrected together, any such skew would affect both groups equally. Patients with type 1 diabetes made fewer insertions and deleted more nucleotides at VDJ recombination sites, implying thymic rearrangement abnormalities. Because cDNA was sequenced instead of genomic DNA, highly expressing activated cells could be over-represented, though the groups showed no difference in activation or CD3 levels. Naive, central memory and regulatory TCRB repertoires appeared more similar among patients than among healthy donors.

The High Capacity cDNA Reverse Transcription Kit was used to reverse transcribe all of the isolated RNA, meaning that expressed TCRB transcripts were what got sequenced. Deep immunoSEQ sequencing was performed on naive, central memory and regulatory T cell samples, with an average of approximately 4 million total reads per sample. Sorted cells were lysed in RLT buffer, and RNA was extracted using DNase-treated RNeasy Micro or Mini kits according to cell number. Each cell subset was processed separately to prevent cross-contamination, with patient and healthy donor samples processed together. TCRB sequences were amplified from cDNA with the immunoSEQ multiplex PCR, producing 87-bp fragments spanning the CDR3 region. Sequencing of the amplicons was done on the Illumina HiSeq platform. As for the original processing: Synthetic template baselines were used to correct PCR bias computationally, reads within Hamming distance 2 were collapsed together, and singletons that could not be merged were discarded. Reads were aligned to IMGT to assign V, D and J genes, CDR3 length, and insertions or deletions at six rearrangement sites. Clonotype counts were normalized to sorted cell number within each subset before computing true diversity and Gini coefficients with the tcR R package. The overlap coefficient, calculated on TCRB nucleotide sequences, was used to measure repertoire sharing. Out-of-frame TCRB sequences from naive cells were analyzed as a proxy for the pre-selection repertoire. Not all clones reach the TCRdb copy of this immuneACCESS table, which keeps in-frame sequences only. Checked studies attribute under half of the gap to unresolved V genes and leave the rest unexplained. The V and J calls and clone size come from that table; D and trimming were worked out from the DNA. The sample data list roughly 350,000 clones, and roughly 11% of these were observed just once. The top ten constitute more than 0.015% of the sample.

A single peripheral blood draw of roughly 0.11 L on average was collected from each donor into heparinised tubes. A BD FACSAria II was used to sort naive, central memory, regulatory and stem cell-like memory CD4+ T cells with a panel that included CD45RO, CCR7, CD25, CD127, CD95 and CD27. All sorted populations exceeded 95% purity. Right away, PBMCs were isolated by Lymphoprep density gradient centrifugation and were stained directly, with no culture step. Samples were stained and sorted in pairs, with one healthy donor and one patient per experiment, so that batch effects were minimized. This clonotype was obtained from a woman aged 30 to 39 in good health. Material: naive CD4+ T cells from blood. In the paper's terms, the cell subset or site label means: true naive CD4+ T cells.

The DNA reads as follows: TGTGCCAGCAGCGTAGGCCCTAGCGGGAGCCCCTCCTACGAGCAGTACTTC. This is translated as CASSVGPSGSPSYEQYF. The rearrangement combines TRBV9 with TRBJ2-7; 10 middle bases align to TRBD2. Compared with germline, V lacks 0 bases and J lacks 0 bases; bases without a gene match: 6. The CDR3, from cysteine to phenylalanine, totals 17 residues. Kept here is only the CDR3 DNA, which spans 51 bases and is read in frame from base 1. The germline V gene specifies SGDLS as CDR1 and YYNGEE as CDR2.